This T cell receptor (beta chain) was documented in a study of neurological immune-mediated disorders (dated by TCRdb to about 2019). Study-wide context: Among the 35 or so multiple sclerosis patients, relapsing-remitting MS was present in approximately 31 and secondary progressive MS was present in 3. The cohort was made up of approximately 71 subjects, consisting of roughly 14 HAM/TSP patients, around 35 multiple sclerosis patients and 20 healthy controls. Using UMI-based sequencing, the study compared peripheral blood TCR-beta repertoires from patients with HTLV-I-associated myelopathy (HAM/TSP), patients with multiple sclerosis, and healthy controls. The roughly 110 TCR-beta libraries covered PBMC samples along with longitudinal samples, technical triplicates, and paired sorted CD4+ and CD8+ T-cell subsets. The research as a whole found: Expanded clones from different subjects shared no identical CDR3 amino acid sequences, which suggests that TCR-beta repertoires were private in all groups. In a phylogenetic analysis, the repertoires of 18 out of 34 MS patients fell into a single cluster of related CDR3 sequences, pointing to a possible signature at the repertoire level. TCR clonal expansion was greatest in HAM/TSP patients and smallest in MS patients, who ranked below even healthy controls. No clinical or MRI features were associated with the MS cluster, and the authors said that larger cohorts are needed.

For unsorted PBMC libraries, 2 million PBMCs were used after storage in RNAlater at -80 degrees C until RNA extraction. Multiple sclerosis patients were enrolled in a US clinical protocol evaluating disease progression by magnetic resonance imaging. Peripheral blood was subjected to Ficoll-Hypaque density gradient centrifugation to isolate PBMCs, which were then cryopreserved in liquid nitrogen. To synthesize cDNA, template-switch 5'RACE was performed with a primer carrying a 10-nucleotide random unique molecular identifier so that each TCR transcript was tagged. Every sequencing run covered 15-18 subjects and yielded more than 180 million TCR-beta sequences. The RNeasy kit was used to extract total RNA. The KAPA Real-time Library Amplification kit was used to amplify TCR-beta VDJ regions with primers for the TCR constant region and the 5'RACE anchor. A first PCR added sample indexes and Illumina adaptors, and a second PCR then raised library yield. After Ampure bead purification, the TCR product of roughly 650 bp was size-selected on a 2% E-gel SizeSelection system. Before pooling, library quality was assessed on a Bioanalyzer, concentration was determined with Qubit, and library quantification was performed with the Kapa Library Quantification kit. An Illumina HiSeq 2500 was used to sequence the libraries paired-end at 2 x 150 bp. To increase sequence diversity, about 23-30% phiX was spiked into each library pool. From the authors' description of their analysis: Quality-filtered reads were processed with the UMI-based MiGEC pipeline, and over 85% of raw TCR sequences were removed by the MiGEC pipeline during error correction. VDJ genes were aligned to IMGT germline references, and each clonotype was defined by a unique CDR3 amino acid sequence together with V-J genes. Clonal expansion, Shannon diversity, and CDR3 relatedness (CalcPairwiseDistances, ClusterSamples) were evaluated with VDJtools, and phylogenetic trees were built with CLCbio workbench. Expanded clones were defined as having at least 8 unique UMIs, based on coefficient-of-variation modelling across technical triplicates. TCRdb trimmed the raw reads at Q25, called clones with MiXCR and kept productive beta chains. CDR3 protein duplicates are merged, each entry listing the most common genes and DNA. TCRdb's processing, not the study's, gives the V and J calls here. A total of approximately 60,000 distinct CDR3 sequences appear in this sample, 3% to 4% of them only once. The ten largest clones take up approximately 3.1% of the sample.

In its sample, this clonotype was seen many times. The antigen it recognizes is unknown. No base quality information exists; no much larger clone differs at one position. The sample comprised PBMCs. This receptor was identified in a woman in her twenties or thirties with multiple sclerosis.

The CDR3 corresponds to CASSLSGSLGAETQYF. The DNA sequence is TGTGCCAGCAGTTTAAGCGGGAGTCTCGGGGCAGAGACCCAGTACTTC. The V and J segments used are TRBV12-3 or TRBV12-4 and TRBJ2-5, with 8 middle bases fitting TRBD2. The germline V end is reduced by 2 bases and the J end by 4 bases; junction bases left unmatched: 9. CDR3 length: 16 amino acids, cysteine to phenylalanine. Of all the DNA, just the CDR3 is kept, 48 bases in frame from base 1.